The rows below give T cell receptor beta chains drawn from one sample of a study of T cells in Graves' hyperthyroidism and ophthalmopathy. TCRdb independently ran MiXCR on the multiplex PCR reads; one entry per CDR3 protein. This table has 350,000 or so distinct CDR3 sequences, over 15% appearing once. The material sequenced was blood. These receptors were obtained from a woman aged 45-65 years with Graves' hyperthyroidism. Both conserved end residues are part of each CDR3. D genes are given only for firm matches. Some rows have no size entry. The others give once, few or many, or a class for an expanded clone.

CDR3 DNA: TGCGCCAGCAGCGATGGACAGGGGGCGCGATCAAGTGAGCAGTTCTTC
CDR3 protein: CASSDGQGARSSEQFF
V gene: TRBV5-1
D gene: TRBD1
CDR3 length: 16
J gene: TRBJ2-1
clone size: many

CDR3 DNA: TGTGCCAGCAGCTCCAGGGATAGGAACACTGAAGCTTTCTTT
CDR3 protein: CASSSRDRNTEAFF
V gene: TRBV3-1
D gene: NA
CDR3 length: 14
J gene: TRBJ1-1
clone size: many

CDR3 DNA: TGTGCCAGCTCCCCAATAGCGGGGGGAACCTACAATGAGCAGTTCTTC
CDR3 protein: CASSPIAGGTYNEQFF
V gene: TRBV18
D gene: TRBD2
CDR3 length: 16
J gene: TRBJ2-1
clone size: few

CDR3 DNA: TGTGCCATCAGTCTAGGACAGGGGGCCAATCAGCCCCAGCATTTT
CDR3 protein: CAISLGQGANQPQHF
V gene: TRBV10-3
D gene: TRBD1
CDR3 length: 15
J gene: TRBJ1-5
clone size: NA

CDR3 DNA: TGTGCCAGCAGTGAACCGGACTTTCCAAGGGAGACCCAGTACTTC
CDR3 protein: CASSEPDFPRETQYF
V gene: TRBV6-1
D gene: NA
CDR3 length: 15
J gene: TRBJ2-5
clone size: many

CDR3 DNA: TGTGCCAGTAGTAACAGGGGGCTTGAAGCTTTCTTT
CDR3 protein: CASSNRGLEAFF
V gene: TRBV19
D gene: TRBD1
CDR3 length: 12
J gene: TRBJ1-1
clone size: few

CDR3 DNA: TGCGCCAGCAGCTTGGCGCAGGTTAGGGACGAGCAGTACTTC
CDR3 protein: CASSLAQVRDEQYF
V gene: TRBV5-1
D gene: NA
CDR3 length: 14
J gene: TRBJ2-7
clone size: NA

CDR3 DNA: TGTGCCAGCAGTTACGGTGTGCAAGAGACCCAGTACTTC
CDR3 protein: CASSYGVQETQYF
V gene: TRBV6-1
D gene: NA
CDR3 length: 13
J gene: TRBJ2-5
clone size: many

CDR3 DNA: TGTGCCAGCAGTGATCGGGCGTATAGTTCTCGGCAGTTCTTC
CDR3 protein: CASSDRAYSSRQFF
V gene: TRBV2
D gene: NA
CDR3 length: 14
J gene: TRBJ2-1
clone size: many

CDR3 DNA: TGCGCCAGCAGTGAGACGGAGGGCGCTCAGCCCCAGCATTTT
CDR3 protein: CASSETEGAQPQHF
V gene: TRBV10-2
D gene: NA
CDR3 length: 14
J gene: TRBJ1-5
clone size: NA

CDR3 DNA: TGTGCCAGCAGTGCAGAACAGTACATGAACACTGAAGCTTTCTTT
CDR3 protein: CASSAEQYMNTEAFF
V gene: TRBV6-2/TRBV6-3
D gene: NA
CDR3 length: 15
J gene: TRBJ1-1
clone size: few

CDR3 DNA: TGTGCCAGCAGTGAAGCTGGCAGGCGACTAGCGGGAGGGGCGGGGTTTTACAATGAGCAGTTCTTC
CDR3 protein: CASSEAGRRLAGGAGFYNEQFF
V gene: TRBV6-1
D gene: TRBD2
CDR3 length: 22
J gene: TRBJ2-1
clone size: NA

CDR3 DNA: TGTGCCGTACAGGACTCTTTCGGGTATGGCTACACCTTC
CDR3 protein: CAVQDSFGYGYTF
V gene: TRBV25-1
D gene: NA
CDR3 length: 13
J gene: TRBJ1-2
clone size: few

CDR3 DNA: TGTGCCAGTACCCGGGACAGAACTAATGAAAAACTGTTTTTT
CDR3 protein: CASTRDRTNEKLFF
V gene: TRBV19
D gene: TRBD1
CDR3 length: 14
J gene: TRBJ1-4
clone size: many

CDR3 DNA: TGCGCCAGCAGCGGCGACCGGACTAGGGATTCACCCCTCCACTTT
CDR3 protein: CASSGDRTRDSPLHF
V gene: TRBV5-1
D gene: NA
CDR3 length: 15
J gene: TRBJ1-6
clone size: NA

CDR3 DNA: TGTGCCAGCAGTCTAGGGACAGGTAGCGAATTAAACAATGAGCAGTTCTTC
CDR3 protein: CASSLGTGSELNNEQFF
V gene: TRBV28
D gene: TRBD1
CDR3 length: 17
J gene: TRBJ2-1
clone size: many

CDR3 DNA: TGTGCCAGCAGTCGGACAGGGAGGTCTGAAGCTTTCTTT
CDR3 protein: CASSRTGRSEAFF
V gene: TRBV28
D gene: TRBD1
CDR3 length: 13
J gene: TRBJ1-1
clone size: many

CDR3 DNA: TGTGCCAGCAGCCGGTCACCCCTCCACTTT
CDR3 protein: CASSRSPLHF
V gene: TRBV3-1
D gene: NA
CDR3 length: 10
J gene: TRBJ1-6
clone size: NA

CDR3 DNA: TGTGCCAGCAGCTTAACGACAGGCGAGCAGTACTTC
CDR3 protein: CASSLTTGEQYF
V gene: TRBV7-2
D gene: NA
CDR3 length: 12
J gene: TRBJ2-7
clone size: many

CDR3 DNA: TGTGCCAGCAGTCCCCCGGGACAGGCCAAAGAGACCCAGTACTTC
CDR3 protein: CASSPPGQAKETQYF
V gene: TRBV27
D gene: TRBD1
CDR3 length: 15
J gene: TRBJ2-5
clone size: many

CDR3 DNA: TGTGCCAGCAGGCAAGGCACGGGGAACACTGAAGCTTTCTTT
CDR3 protein: CASRQGTGNTEAFF
V gene: TRBV2
D gene: NA
CDR3 length: 14
J gene: TRBJ1-1
clone size: many

CDR3 DNA: TGTGCCAGCAGCGCCCTTACAGGGGCTGGGGCCAACGTCCTGACTTTC
CDR3 protein: CASSALTGAGANVLTF
V gene: TRBV9
D gene: TRBD1
CDR3 length: 16
J gene: TRBJ2-6
clone size: once

CDR3 DNA: TGCAGTGCACCGGGACTAGCGGGAGGGTACAATGAGCAGTTCTTC
CDR3 protein: CSAPGLAGGYNEQFF
V gene: TRBV20-1
D gene: TRBD2
CDR3 length: 15
J gene: TRBJ2-1
clone size: many

CDR3 DNA: TGCGCCAGCAGCTTGGATAGCAGCAGGGATACGCAGTATTTT
CDR3 protein: CASSLDSSRDTQYF
V gene: TRBV5-1
D gene: NA
CDR3 length: 14
J gene: TRBJ2-3
clone size: NA

CDR3 DNA: TGTGCCAGCAGCCAAGAGCCGGGACAAGAGACCCAGTACTTC
CDR3 protein: CASSQEPGQETQYF
V gene: TRBV4-2
D gene: NA
CDR3 length: 14
J gene: TRBJ2-5
clone size: NA

CDR3 DNA: TGCGCCAGCAGCTTATACTCCGCCGAGGAGACCCAGTACTTC
CDR3 protein: CASSLYSAEETQYF
V gene: TRBV5-1
D gene: NA
CDR3 length: 14
J gene: TRBJ2-5
clone size: many

CDR3 DNA: TGTGCCACCAGTCCCGCGGACAGGACACACAATGAGCAGTTCTTC
CDR3 protein: CATSPADRTHNEQFF
V gene: TRBV15
D gene: TRBD1
CDR3 length: 15
J gene: TRBJ2-1
clone size: NA

CDR3 DNA: TGTGCCACCAGCCCAAGGTCCGCAGGAAACACCATATATTTT
CDR3 protein: CATSPRSAGNTIYF
V gene: TRBV15
D gene: NA
CDR3 length: 14
J gene: TRBJ1-3
clone size: NA

CDR3 DNA: TGCAGTGCTAGAGGACAGGAGTTGAGCTCCTACGAGCAGTACTTC
CDR3 protein: CSARGQELSSYEQYF
V gene: TRBV20-1
D gene: NA
CDR3 length: 15
J gene: TRBJ2-7
clone size: many

CDR3 DNA: TGCGCCAGCAGCCGACTCGGCGGGACATTGAACACTGAAGCTTTCTTT
CDR3 protein: CASSRLGGTLNTEAFF
V gene: TRBV4-1
D gene: NA
CDR3 length: 16
J gene: TRBJ1-1
clone size: NA

CDR3 DNA: TGTGCCAGCAGGGGACAGTCCGGTCAGCCCCAGCATTTT
CDR3 protein: CASRGQSGQPQHF
V gene: TRBV2
D gene: TRBD1
CDR3 length: 13
J gene: TRBJ1-5
clone size: many

CDR3 DNA: TGCGCCAGCAGGTCCGGGACAGGACCCTACAATGAGCAGTTCTTC
CDR3 protein: CASRSGTGPYNEQFF
V gene: TRBV10-2
D gene: TRBD1
CDR3 length: 15
J gene: TRBJ2-1
clone size: NA

CDR3 DNA: TGTGCCAGCAGTGAACTGGGCGGAACTAATGAAAAACTGTTTTTT
CDR3 protein: CASSELGGTNEKLFF
V gene: TRBV6-1
D gene: NA
CDR3 length: 15
J gene: TRBJ1-4
clone size: NA

CDR3 DNA: TGTGCCAGCAGCATCGCAGGGGTGTTAGAGACCCAGTACTTC
CDR3 protein: CASSIAGVLETQYF
V gene: TRBV11-2
D gene: NA
CDR3 length: 14
J gene: TRBJ2-5
clone size: many

CDR3 DNA: TGTGCCAGCAGTTTAGGGACAGGGGGGATATATGGCTACACCTTC
CDR3 protein: CASSLGTGGIYGYTF
V gene: TRBV5-1
D gene: TRBD1
CDR3 length: 15
J gene: TRBJ1-2
clone size: many

CDR3 DNA: TGCAGCGTTGAAGCCCGAGAGGGGGGGGACAATGAGCAGTTCTTC
CDR3 protein: CSVEAREGGDNEQFF
V gene: TRBV29-1
D gene: NA
CDR3 length: 15
J gene: TRBJ2-1
clone size: few

CDR3 DNA: TGCAGTGCCCTTGGGACTAGCGGGGGGGCCCTCCCCAATGAGCAGTTCTTC
CDR3 protein: CSALGTSGGALPNEQFF
V gene: TRBV20-1
D gene: TRBD2
CDR3 length: 17
J gene: TRBJ2-1
clone size: many

CDR3 DNA: TGTGCCAGCAGTTCCCGGGTACTAGGCGGGGAGCTGTTTTTT
CDR3 protein: CASSSRVLGGELFF
V gene: TRBV12-3/TRBV12-4
D gene: NA
CDR3 length: 14
J gene: TRBJ2-2
clone size: NA

CDR3 DNA: TGTGCCAGCAGCGTAGCTACGTCGACAGGGGCCTACTACAATGAGCAGTTCTTC
CDR3 protein: CASSVATSTGAYYNEQFF
V gene: TRBV9
D gene: TRBD1
CDR3 length: 18
J gene: TRBJ2-1
clone size: NA

CDR3 DNA: TGCAGCGTTGAAGATCCGGAGCGGGGGGGCTTAATATTGGCAGATACGCAGTATTTT
CDR3 protein: CSVEDPERGGLILADTQYF
V gene: TRBV29-1
D gene: TRBD2
CDR3 length: 19
J gene: TRBJ2-3
clone size: few

CDR3 DNA: TGTGCCAGCAGGCGAACAGGGGGCCAAGCTGGAAACACCATATATTTT
CDR3 protein: CASRRTGGQAGNTIYF
V gene: TRBV12-3/TRBV12-4
D gene: TRBD1
CDR3 length: 16
J gene: TRBJ1-3
clone size: once

CDR3 DNA: TGTGCCAGCAGTCCTGATCACAGGGACCAGCCCCAGCATTTT
CDR3 protein: CASSPDHRDQPQHF
V gene: TRBV6-1
D gene: NA
CDR3 length: 14
J gene: TRBJ1-5
clone size: few

CDR3 DNA: TGCGCCAGCAGCCAAGATGCGGGTCACACTGAAGCTTTCTTT
CDR3 protein: CASSQDAGHTEAFF
V gene: TRBV4-3
D gene: NA
CDR3 length: 14
J gene: TRBJ1-1
clone size: NA

CDR3 DNA: TGTGCCAGCAGCGAGGCCCTGGGAGGGCAAGAGACCCAGTACTTC
CDR3 protein: CASSEALGGQETQYF
V gene: TRBV2
D gene: TRBD2
CDR3 length: 15
J gene: TRBJ2-5
clone size: many

CDR3 DNA: TGTGCCATCAGTGAGTATGGGACCCCGACAGGGCTTATGGACACTGAAGCTTTCTTT
CDR3 protein: CAISEYGTPTGLMDTEAFF
V gene: TRBV10-3
D gene: TRBD1
CDR3 length: 19
J gene: TRBJ1-1
clone size: few

CDR3 DNA: TGTGCCAGCCTCTTTGGGGGCTCTGGGGCCAACGTCCTGACTTTC
CDR3 protein: CASLFGGSGANVLTF
V gene: TRBV7-8
D gene: NA
CDR3 length: 15
J gene: TRBJ2-6
clone size: many

CDR3 DNA: TGTGCCAGCAGCTCTAAGGCCTTGGGGGAGCAGTACTTC
CDR3 protein: CASSSKALGEQYF
V gene: TRBV11-2
D gene: NA
CDR3 length: 13
J gene: TRBJ2-7
clone size: many

CDR3 DNA: TGCAGCGGTACTAGCGGTCTTACCTACGAGCAGTACTTC
CDR3 protein: CSGTSGLTYEQYF
V gene: TRBV20-1
D gene: TRBD2
CDR3 length: 13
J gene: TRBJ2-7
clone size: NA

CDR3 DNA: TGTGCCAGCAGCTCTCCTGTCGGAGCGGGGATACAAGAGACCCAGTACTTC
CDR3 protein: CASSSPVGAGIQETQYF
V gene: TRBV7-9
D gene: TRBD2
CDR3 length: 17
J gene: TRBJ2-5
clone size: few

CDR3 DNA: TGTGCCAGCAGTTACTCGTGGGGAATGCACACCGGGGAGCTGTTTTTT
CDR3 protein: CASSYSWGMHTGELFF
V gene: TRBV6-5
D gene: NA
CDR3 length: 16
J gene: TRBJ2-2
clone size: NA

CDR3 DNA: TGCGCCAGCAGCTTGGTGGCAGGAGGGGAAGCTTTCTTT
CDR3 protein: CASSLVAGGEAFF
V gene: TRBV5-1
D gene: NA
CDR3 length: 13
J gene: TRBJ1-1
clone size: many

CDR3 DNA: TGTGCCAGCACCCGCCCGGGACTAGCGGGAGGATCCTACAATGAGCAGTTCTTC
CDR3 protein: CASTRPGLAGGSYNEQFF
V gene: TRBV28
D gene: TRBD2
CDR3 length: 18
J gene: TRBJ2-1
clone size: many

CDR3 DNA: TGTGCCAGCGGTTCCGGGGAGCTGTTTTTT
CDR3 protein: CASGSGELFF
V gene: TRBV12-3/TRBV12-4
D gene: NA
CDR3 length: 10
J gene: TRBJ2-2
clone size: few

CDR3 DNA: TGCAGTGCTAGAGATGTATCTAGCGGGAGTTACGAGCAGTACTTC
CDR3 protein: CSARDVSSGSYEQYF
V gene: TRBV20-1
D gene: TRBD2
CDR3 length: 15
J gene: TRBJ2-7
clone size: many

CDR3 DNA: TGTGCCAGCAGCCCCGAAGGGGGAGTCCGGACAGGGGCAAGCTCCTACAATGAGCAGTTCTTC
CDR3 protein: CASSPEGGVRTGASSYNEQFF
V gene: TRBV9
D gene: TRBD1
CDR3 length: 21
J gene: TRBJ2-1
clone size: NA

CDR3 DNA: TGTGCCAGCAGCTCGCAGACTAGCGCGGGCAATGAGCAGTTCTTC
CDR3 protein: CASSSQTSAGNEQFF
V gene: TRBV5-6
D gene: TRBD2
CDR3 length: 15
J gene: TRBJ2-1
clone size: few

CDR3 DNA: TGTGCCACCAGTGATTCGGCTCTGGAGACCCAGTACTTC
CDR3 protein: CATSDSALETQYF
V gene: TRBV24-1
D gene: NA
CDR3 length: 13
J gene: TRBJ2-5
clone size: NA

CDR3 DNA: TGTGCCAGCAGTCATCGGGACAGCACAGATACGCAGTATTTT
CDR3 protein: CASSHRDSTDTQYF
V gene: TRBV28
D gene: NA
CDR3 length: 14
J gene: TRBJ2-3
clone size: many

CDR3 DNA: TGTGCCAGCAGCTCCGGACCGACAGGGGGCAATGAGCAGTTCTTC
CDR3 protein: CASSSGPTGGNEQFF
V gene: TRBV11-3
D gene: TRBD1
CDR3 length: 15
J gene: TRBJ2-1
clone size: few